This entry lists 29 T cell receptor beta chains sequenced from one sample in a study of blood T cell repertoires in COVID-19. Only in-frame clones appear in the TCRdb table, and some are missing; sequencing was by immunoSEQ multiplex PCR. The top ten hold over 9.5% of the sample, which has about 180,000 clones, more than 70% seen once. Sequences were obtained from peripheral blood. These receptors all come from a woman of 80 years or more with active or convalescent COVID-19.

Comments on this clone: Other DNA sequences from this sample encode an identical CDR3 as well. CDR3 sequence: CASSLGTGGNTEAFF. The CDR3 DNA reads as TGCGCCAGCAGCTTGGGGACAGGAGGTAACACTGAAGCTTTCTTT. The genes are TRBV5-1 and TRBJ1-1, with 7 bases fitting TRBD1. CDR1 SGHRS and CDR2 YFSETQ come from the germline V gene. The junction had 4 bases not matched to a gene; V was cut back by 0 bases and J by 2 bases. The CDR3 runs to 15 residues.

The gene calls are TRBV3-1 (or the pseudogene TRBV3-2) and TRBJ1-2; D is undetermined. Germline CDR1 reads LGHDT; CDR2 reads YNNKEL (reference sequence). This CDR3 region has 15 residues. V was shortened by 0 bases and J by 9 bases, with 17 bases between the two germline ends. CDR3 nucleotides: TGTGCCAGCAGCCAAGACGCTAGAAGGATTTTGCGCTACACCTTC. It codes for CASSQDARRILRYTF.

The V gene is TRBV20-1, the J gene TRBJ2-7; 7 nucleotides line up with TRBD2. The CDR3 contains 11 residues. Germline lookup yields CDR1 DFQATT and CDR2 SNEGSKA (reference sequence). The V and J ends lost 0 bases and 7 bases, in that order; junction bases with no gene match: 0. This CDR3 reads CSAREGGEQYF. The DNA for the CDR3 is TGCAGTGCTAGAGAGGGGGGGGAGCAGTACTTC.

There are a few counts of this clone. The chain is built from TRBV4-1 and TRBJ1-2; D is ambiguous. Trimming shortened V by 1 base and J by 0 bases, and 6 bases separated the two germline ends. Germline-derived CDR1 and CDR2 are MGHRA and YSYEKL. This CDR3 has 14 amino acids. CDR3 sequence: CASSQASANYGYTF. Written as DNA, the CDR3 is TGCGCCAGCAGCCAAGCTTCAGCTAACTATGGCTACACCTTC.

CDR3 sequence (DNA): TGCGCCAGCAGCTTGGCAGGCAGGGCCGCTTACCTTTCACCCCTCCACTTT. This translates into CASSLAGRAAYLSPLHF. This sequence joins TRBV5-1 and TRBJ1-6, with D possibly being TRBD1 (5 bases). Germline assignment: CDR1 SGHRS and CDR2 YFSETQ. The CDR3 runs to 17 residues. V gave up 0 bases and J gave up 9 bases, with 19 bases separating them.

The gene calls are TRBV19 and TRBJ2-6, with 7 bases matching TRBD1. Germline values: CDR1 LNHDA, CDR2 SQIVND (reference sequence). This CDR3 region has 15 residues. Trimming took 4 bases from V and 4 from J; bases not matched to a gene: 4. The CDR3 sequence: CASSTRGYGANVLTF. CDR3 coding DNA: TGTGCCAGTAGTACCAGGGGGTACGGGGCCAACGTCCTGACTTTC.

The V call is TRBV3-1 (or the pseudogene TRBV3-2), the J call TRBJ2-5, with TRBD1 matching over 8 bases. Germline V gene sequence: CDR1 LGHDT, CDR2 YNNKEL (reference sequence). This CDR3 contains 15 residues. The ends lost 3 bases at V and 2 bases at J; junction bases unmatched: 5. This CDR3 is CASSHSGGAQETQYF. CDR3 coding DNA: TGTGCCAGCAGCCATTCAGGGGGCGCACAAGAGACCCAGTACTTC.

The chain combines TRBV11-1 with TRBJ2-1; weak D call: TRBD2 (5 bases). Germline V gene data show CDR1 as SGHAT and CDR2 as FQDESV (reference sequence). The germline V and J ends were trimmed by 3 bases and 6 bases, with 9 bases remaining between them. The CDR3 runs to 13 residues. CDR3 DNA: TGTGCCAGCAGCTTGCGGGTGAGCAATGAGCAGTTCTTC. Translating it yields CASSLRVSNEQFF.

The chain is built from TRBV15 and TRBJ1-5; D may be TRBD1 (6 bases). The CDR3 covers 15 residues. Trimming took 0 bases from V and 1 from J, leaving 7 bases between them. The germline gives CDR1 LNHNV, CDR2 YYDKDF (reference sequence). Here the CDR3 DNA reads TGTGCCACCAGCAGAGAGGGGACAAGCAATCAGCCCCAGCATTTT. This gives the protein CATSREGTSNQPQHF.

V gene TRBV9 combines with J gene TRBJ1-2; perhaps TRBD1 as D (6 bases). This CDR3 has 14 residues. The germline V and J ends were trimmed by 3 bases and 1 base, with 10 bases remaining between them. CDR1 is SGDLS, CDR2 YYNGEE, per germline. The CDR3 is CASSERGGNYGYTF. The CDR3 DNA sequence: TGTGCCAGCAGCGAGCGAGGGGGTAACTATGGCTACACCTTC.

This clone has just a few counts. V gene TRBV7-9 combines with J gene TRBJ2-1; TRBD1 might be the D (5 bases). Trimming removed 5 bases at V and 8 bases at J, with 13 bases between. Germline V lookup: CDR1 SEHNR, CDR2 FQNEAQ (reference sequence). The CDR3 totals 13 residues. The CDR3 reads CASSQAPRDEQFF. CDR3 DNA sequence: TGTGCCAGCAGCCAGGCCCCCAGGGATGAGCAGTTCTTC.

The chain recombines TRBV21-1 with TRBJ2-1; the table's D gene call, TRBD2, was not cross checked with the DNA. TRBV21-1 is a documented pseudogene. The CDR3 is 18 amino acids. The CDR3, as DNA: TGTGCCAGCAGCAAAAGAAGAAGTCTAGCGGAGGGCTACAATGAGCAGTTCTTC. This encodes CASSKRRSLAEGYNEQFF.

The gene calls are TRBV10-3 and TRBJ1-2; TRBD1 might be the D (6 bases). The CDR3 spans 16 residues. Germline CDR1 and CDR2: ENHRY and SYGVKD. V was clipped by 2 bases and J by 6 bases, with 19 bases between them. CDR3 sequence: CAISEPEAGGLDGYTF. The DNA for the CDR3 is TGTGCCATCAGTGAGCCGGAGGCGGGGGGCCTTGATGGCTACACCTTC.

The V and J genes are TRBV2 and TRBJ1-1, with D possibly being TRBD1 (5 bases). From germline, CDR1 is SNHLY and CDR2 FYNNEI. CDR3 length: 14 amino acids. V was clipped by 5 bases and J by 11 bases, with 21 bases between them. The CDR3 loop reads CASSPIRQGGSAFF. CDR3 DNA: TGTGCCAGCAGTCCCATTCGGCAGGGAGGTTCGGCTTTCTTT. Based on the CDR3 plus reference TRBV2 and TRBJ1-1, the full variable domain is EPEVTQTPSHQVTQMGQEVILRCVPISNHLYFYWYRQILGQKVEFLVSFYNNEISEKSEIFDDQFSVERPDGSNFTLKIRSTKLEDSAMYFCASSPIRQGGSAFFGQGTRLTVV.

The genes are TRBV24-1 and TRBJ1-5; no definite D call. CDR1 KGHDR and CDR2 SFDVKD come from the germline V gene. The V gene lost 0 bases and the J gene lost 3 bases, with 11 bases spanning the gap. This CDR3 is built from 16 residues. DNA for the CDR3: TGTGCCACCAGTGATTTGAGGAGGGAGCACAATCAGCCCCAGCATTTT. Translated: CATSDLRREHNQPQHF.

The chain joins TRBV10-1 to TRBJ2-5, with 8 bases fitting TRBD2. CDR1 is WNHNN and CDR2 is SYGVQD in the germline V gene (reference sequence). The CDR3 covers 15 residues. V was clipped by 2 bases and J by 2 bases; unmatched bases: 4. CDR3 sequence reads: CASSEGSSGQETQYF. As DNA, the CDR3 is TGCGCCAGCAGTGAGGGGTCTAGCGGGCAAGAGACCCAGTACTTC.

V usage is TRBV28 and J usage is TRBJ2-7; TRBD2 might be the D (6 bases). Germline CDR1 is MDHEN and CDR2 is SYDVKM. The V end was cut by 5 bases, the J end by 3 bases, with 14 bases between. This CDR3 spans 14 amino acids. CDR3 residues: CASSRPGRFYEQYF. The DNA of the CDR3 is TGTGCCAGCAGTCGTCCGGGGAGGTTCTACGAGCAGTACTTC.

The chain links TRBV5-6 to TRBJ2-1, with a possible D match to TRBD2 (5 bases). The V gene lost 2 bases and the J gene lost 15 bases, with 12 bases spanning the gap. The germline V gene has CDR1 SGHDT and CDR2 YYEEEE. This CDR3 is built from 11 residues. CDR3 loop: CASSFLGVSFF. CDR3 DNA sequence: TGTGCCAGCAGCTTTCTCGGGGTCTCGTTCTTC.

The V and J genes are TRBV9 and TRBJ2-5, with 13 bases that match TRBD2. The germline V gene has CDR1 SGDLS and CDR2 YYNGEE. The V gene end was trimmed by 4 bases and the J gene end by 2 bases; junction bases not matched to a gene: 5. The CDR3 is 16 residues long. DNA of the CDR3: TGTGCCAGCAGCCCGGGACTAGCGGGGATTCAAGAGACCCAGTACTTC. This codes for CASSPGLAGIQETQYF.

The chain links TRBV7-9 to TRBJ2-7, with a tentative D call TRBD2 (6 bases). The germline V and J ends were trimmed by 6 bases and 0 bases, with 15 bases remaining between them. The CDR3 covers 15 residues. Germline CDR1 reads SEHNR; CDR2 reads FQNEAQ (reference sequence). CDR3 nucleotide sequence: TGTGCCAGCAGTTTGGGGAGGACGAGCTCCTACGAGCAGTACTTC. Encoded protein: CASSLGRTSSYEQYF.

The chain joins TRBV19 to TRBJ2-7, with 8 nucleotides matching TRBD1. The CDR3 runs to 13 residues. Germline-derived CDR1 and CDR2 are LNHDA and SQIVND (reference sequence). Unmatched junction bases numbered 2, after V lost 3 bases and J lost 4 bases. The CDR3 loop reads CASSIDRGYEQYF. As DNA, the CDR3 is TGTGCCAGTAGTATTGACAGGGGTTACGAGCAGTACTTC.

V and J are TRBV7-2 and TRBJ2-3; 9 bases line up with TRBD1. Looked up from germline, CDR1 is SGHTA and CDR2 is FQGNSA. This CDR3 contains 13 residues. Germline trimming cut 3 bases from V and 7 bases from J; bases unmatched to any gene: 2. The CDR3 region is CASSLTGGYTQYF. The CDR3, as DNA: TGTGCCAGCAGCTTGACAGGGGGGTATACGCAGTATTTT. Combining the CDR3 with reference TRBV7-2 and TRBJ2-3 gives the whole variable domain GAGVSQSPSNKVTEKGKDVELRCDPISGHTALYWYRQSLGQGLEFLIYFQGNSAPDKSGLPSDRFSAERTGGSVSTLTIQRTQQEDSAVYLCASSLTGGYTQYFGPGTRLTVL.

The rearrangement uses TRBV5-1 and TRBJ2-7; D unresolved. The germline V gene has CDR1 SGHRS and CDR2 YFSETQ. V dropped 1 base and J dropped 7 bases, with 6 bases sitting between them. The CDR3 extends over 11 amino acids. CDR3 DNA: TGCGCCAGCAGCTTGATCGGGGAGCAGTACTTC. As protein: CASSLIGEQYF.

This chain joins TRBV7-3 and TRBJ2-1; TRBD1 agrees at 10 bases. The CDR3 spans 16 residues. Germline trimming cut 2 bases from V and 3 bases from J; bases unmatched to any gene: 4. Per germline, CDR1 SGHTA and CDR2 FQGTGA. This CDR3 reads CASSLAGTGVYNEQFF. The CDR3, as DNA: TGTGCCAGCAGCTTAGCCGGGACAGGGGTCTACAATGAGCAGTTCTTC.

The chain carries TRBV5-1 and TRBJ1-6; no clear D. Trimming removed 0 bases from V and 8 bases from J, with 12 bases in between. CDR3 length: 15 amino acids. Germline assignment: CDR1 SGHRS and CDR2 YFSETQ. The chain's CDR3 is CASSLAEWADSPLHF. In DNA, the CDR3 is TGCGCCAGCAGCTTGGCCGAATGGGCAGATTCACCCCTCCACTTT.

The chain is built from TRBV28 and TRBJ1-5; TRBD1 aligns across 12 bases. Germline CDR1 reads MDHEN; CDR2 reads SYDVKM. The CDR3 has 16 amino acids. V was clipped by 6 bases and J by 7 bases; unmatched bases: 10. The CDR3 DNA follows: TGTGCCAGCAGGTACTCCGGGACAGGGGGCCGGCAGCCCCAGCATTTT. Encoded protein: CASRYSGTGGRQPQHF.

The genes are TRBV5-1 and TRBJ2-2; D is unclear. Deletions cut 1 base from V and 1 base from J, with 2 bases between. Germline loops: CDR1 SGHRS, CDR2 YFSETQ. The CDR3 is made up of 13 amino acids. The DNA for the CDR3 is TGCGCCAGCAGCTTGCGGAACACCGGGGAGCTGTTTTTT. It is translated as CASSLRNTGELFF.

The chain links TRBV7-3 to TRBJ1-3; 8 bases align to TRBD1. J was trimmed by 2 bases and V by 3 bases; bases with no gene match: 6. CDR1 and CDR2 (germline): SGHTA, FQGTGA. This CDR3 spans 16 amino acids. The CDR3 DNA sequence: TGTGCCAGCAGCTTTCCTGGACAGGGAGCTGGAAACACCATATATTTT. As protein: CASSFPGQGAGNTIYF.

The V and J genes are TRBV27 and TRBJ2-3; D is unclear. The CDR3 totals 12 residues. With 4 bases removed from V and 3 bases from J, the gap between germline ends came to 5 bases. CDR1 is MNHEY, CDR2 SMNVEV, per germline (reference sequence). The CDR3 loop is CASSSETDTQYF. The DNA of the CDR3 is TGTGCCAGCAGTTCCGAGACAGATACGCAGTATTTT.